Below, 9 T cell receptor beta chains from the same sample are listed, as sequenced in a study of blood T cell repertoires in COVID-19 (dated by TCRdb to about 2020). Library preparation was by the immunoSEQ multiplex PCR assay. TCRdb retrieved this table from immuneACCESS and kept in-frame rearrangements only. Not all clones are present; in checked studies, unresolved V genes account for under half, and no reason is known for the remainder. Counted in this sample were approximately 74,000 clones; roughly 83% of them appeared once. The top ten clones comprise approximately 2.4% of the sample. Sequenced sample: peripheral blood. The receptors originated from a man older than 75 with active or convalescent COVID-19.

This chain connects TRBV10-3 to TRBJ2-2; 16 bases agree with TRBD2. The CDR3 contains 19 residues. V lost 4 bases and J lost 4; bases outside the gene matches: 9. Germline lookup yields CDR1 ENHRY and CDR2 SYGVKD. CDR3: CAISGRGLAGGASTGELFF. CDR3 coding DNA: TGTGCCATCAGTGGTAGGGGACTAGCGGGAGGGGCCTCCACCGGGGAGCTGTTTTTT.

The gene calls are TRBV7-2 and TRBJ2-3, with 14 bases matching TRBD2. There are 19 residues in the CDR3. The junction had 14 bases not matched to a gene; V was cut back by 4 bases and J by 5 bases. Per the germline V gene, CDR1 is SGHTA and CDR2 is FQGNSA. CDR3 DNA sequence: TGTGCCAGCAGCTCGATCCCGCCGGGACTAGCGGGAGTGGGAGATACGCAGTATTTT. Amino acids: CASSSIPPGLAGVGDTQYF.

The chain combines TRBV6-5 with TRBJ2-1, with 10 bases identical to TRBD2. The CDR3 sequence is 15 residues long. The junction had 3 bases not matched to a gene; V was cut back by 5 bases and J by 2 bases. Looked up from germline, CDR1 is MNHEY and CDR2 is SVGAGI. The CDR3 reads CASSTTSGPYNEQFF. The CDR3 DNA reads as TGTGCCAGCAGTACGACTAGCGGGCCCTACAATGAGCAGTTCTTC.

The rearrangement uses TRBV30 and TRBJ2-7, with 7 bases lining up with TRBD1. The CDR3 length is 13 residues. Germline V gives CDR1 GTSNPN, CDR2 SVGIG (reference sequence). Trimming removed 4 bases from V and 2 bases from J; junction bases left unmatched: 5. This CDR3 reads CAWNTGTAYEQYF. The CDR3 DNA sequence: TGTGCCTGGAATACCGGGACAGCCTACGAGCAGTACTTC.

This rearrangement joins TRBV10-3 to TRBJ1-5, with 7 nucleotides matching TRBD1. The ends lost 10 bases at V and 4 bases at J; junction bases unmatched: 13. The germline V gene encodes CDR1 ENHRY and CDR2 SYGVKD. The CDR3 extends over 15 amino acids. The CDR3 DNA reads TGTGCCAGTGCGACAGGGTCTCACCTTAATCAGCCCCAGCATTTT. It yields the protein CASATGSHLNQPQHF.

The sample holds a few counts of this clone. This rearrangement joins TRBV24-1 to TRBJ2-5, with D uncertain. CDR1 KGHDR and CDR2 SFDVKD come from the germline V gene. The CDR3 is 11 residues long. Trimming stripped 7 bases from V and 5 bases from J, with 7 bases between. This CDR3 reads CATRAQETQYF. Here the CDR3 DNA reads TGTGCCACCAGGGCCCAGGAGACCCAGTACTTC.

The rearrangement uses TRBV5-1 and TRBJ2-5; 9 bases agree with TRBD2. J gave up 2 bases and V 2 bases, and 7 bases lay outside the gene matches. Germline V CDR1 and CDR2: SGHRS, YFSETQ. CDR3 length: 16 residues. DNA for the CDR3: TGCGCCAGCAGCTTCTCGAGCGGGGGGTCACAAGAGACCCAGTACTTC. Its translation is CASSFSSGGSQETQYF.

This chain connects TRBV30 to TRBJ2-7, with TRBD2 as a possible D gene (6 bases). In germline, CDR1 is GTSNPN, CDR2 SVGIG (reference sequence). The CDR3 is 12 residues long. Trimming removed 4 bases at V and 5 bases at J, with 12 bases between. CDR3 sequence reads: CAWTGSGNEQYF. In nucleotides, the CDR3 is TGTGCCTGGACCGGGAGTGGCAACGAGCAGTACTTC. Together with reference TRBV30 and TRBJ2-7, the CDR3 gives the full variable domain: SQTIHQWPATLVQPVGSPLSLECTVEGTSNPNLYWYRQAAGRGLQLLFYSVGIGQISSEVPQNLSASRPQDRQFILSSKKLLLSDSGFYLCAWTGSGNEQYFGPGTRLTVT.

The V call is TRBV3-1 (or the pseudogene TRBV3-2), the J call TRBJ1-1; D remains unclear. With 4 bases removed from V and 1 base from J, the gap between germline ends came to 10 bases. Germline lookup yields CDR1 LGHDT and CDR2 YNNKEL (reference sequence). The CDR3 contains 14 residues. CDR3 nucleotides: TGTGCCAGCAGCCTACGGGAGTCGAACACTGAAGCTTTCTTT. Its protein product is CASSLRESNTEAFF.